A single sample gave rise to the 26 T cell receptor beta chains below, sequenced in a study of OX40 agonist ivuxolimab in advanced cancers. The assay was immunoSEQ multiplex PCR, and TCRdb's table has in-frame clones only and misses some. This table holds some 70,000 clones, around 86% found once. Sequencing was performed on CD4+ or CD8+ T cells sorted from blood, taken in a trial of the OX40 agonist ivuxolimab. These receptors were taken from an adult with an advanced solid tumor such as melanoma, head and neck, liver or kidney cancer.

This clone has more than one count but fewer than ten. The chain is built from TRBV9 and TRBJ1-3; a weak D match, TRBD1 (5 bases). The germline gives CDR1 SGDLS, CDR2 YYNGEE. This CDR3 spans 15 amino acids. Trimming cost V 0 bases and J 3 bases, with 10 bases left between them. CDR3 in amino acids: CASSVGQLDGNTIYF. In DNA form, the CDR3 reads TGTGCCAGCAGCGTAGGACAGCTAGATGGAAACACCATATATTTT.

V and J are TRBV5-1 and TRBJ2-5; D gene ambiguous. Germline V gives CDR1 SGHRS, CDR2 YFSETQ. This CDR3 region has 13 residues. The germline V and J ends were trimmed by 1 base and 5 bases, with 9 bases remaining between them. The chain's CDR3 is CASSLSPQETQYF. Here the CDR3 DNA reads TGCGCCAGCAGCTTGTCCCCCCAGGAGACCCAGTACTTC.

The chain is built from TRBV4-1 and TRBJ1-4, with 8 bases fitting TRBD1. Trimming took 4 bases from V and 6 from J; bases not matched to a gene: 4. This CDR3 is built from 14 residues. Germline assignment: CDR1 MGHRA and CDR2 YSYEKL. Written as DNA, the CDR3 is TGCGCCAGCAGCCTTGGACAGGGTGATGAAAAACTGTTTTTT. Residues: CASSLGQGDEKLFF.

The CDR3 loop reads CASSSSGTSGILGQFF. CDR3 sequence (DNA): TGTGCCAGCAGTTCCTCGGGGACTAGCGGGATCCTGGGGCAGTTCTTC. The V and J genes are TRBV27 and TRBJ2-1; TRBD2 agrees at 13 bases. V trimming: 4 bases; J trimming: 12 bases; junction bases outside the gene matches: 12. The CDR3 has 16 amino acids. Germline V CDR1 and CDR2: MNHEY, SMNVEV (reference sequence).

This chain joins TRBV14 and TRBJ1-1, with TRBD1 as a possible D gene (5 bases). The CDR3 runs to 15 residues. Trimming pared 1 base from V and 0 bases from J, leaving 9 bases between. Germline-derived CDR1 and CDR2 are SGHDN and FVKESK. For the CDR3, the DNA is TGTGCCAGCAGCCAAGGGGGGACTCTGAACACTGAAGCTTTCTTT. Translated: CASSQGGTLNTEAFF.

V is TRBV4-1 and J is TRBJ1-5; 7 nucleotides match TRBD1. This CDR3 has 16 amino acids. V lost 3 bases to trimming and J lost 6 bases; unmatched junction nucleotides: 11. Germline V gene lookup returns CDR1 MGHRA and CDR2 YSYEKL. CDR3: CASSHIQGSGSQPQHF. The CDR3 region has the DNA TGCGCCAGCAGCCACATACAGGGGAGTGGGAGTCAGCCCCAGCATTTT.

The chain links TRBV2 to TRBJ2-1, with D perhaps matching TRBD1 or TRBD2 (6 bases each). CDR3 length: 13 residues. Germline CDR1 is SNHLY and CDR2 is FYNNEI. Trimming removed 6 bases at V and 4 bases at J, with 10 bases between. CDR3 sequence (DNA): TGTGCCAGCAGGATAGGGGGGTACAATGAGCAGTTCTTC. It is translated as CASRIGGYNEQFF.

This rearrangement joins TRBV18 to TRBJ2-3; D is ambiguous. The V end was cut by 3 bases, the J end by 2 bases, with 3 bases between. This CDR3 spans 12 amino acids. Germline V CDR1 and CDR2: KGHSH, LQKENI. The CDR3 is CASSPATDTQYF. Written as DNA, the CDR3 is TGTGCCAGCTCACCGGCCACAGATACGCAGTATTTT.

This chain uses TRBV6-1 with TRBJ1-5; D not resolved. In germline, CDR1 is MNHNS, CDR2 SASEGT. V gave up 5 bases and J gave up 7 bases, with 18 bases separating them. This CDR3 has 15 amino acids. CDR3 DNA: TGTGCCAGCAGTTTGAGCGGAACGGCGGACCAGCCCCAGCATTTT. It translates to CASSLSGTADQPQHF.

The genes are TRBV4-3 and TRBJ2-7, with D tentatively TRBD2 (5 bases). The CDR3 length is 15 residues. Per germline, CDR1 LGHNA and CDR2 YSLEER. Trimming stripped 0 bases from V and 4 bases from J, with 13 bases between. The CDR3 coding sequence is TGCGCCAGCAGCCAAGATGCGGACTGGGTATACGAGCAGTACTTC. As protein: CASSQDADWVYEQYF.

CDR3 in amino acids: CASSYRTRYIQEHSPLHF. In nucleotides, the CDR3 is TGTGCCAGCAGCTACCGAACTCGTTATATCCAAGAACATTCACCCCTCCACTTT. V and J are TRBV5-5 and TRBJ1-6; D is unclear. The germline V gene encodes CDR1 SGHKS and CDR2 YYEKEE (reference sequence). Trimming removed 3 bases from V and 8 bases from J, with 24 bases in between. The CDR3 loop spans 18 amino acids. Drawing the rest from reference TRBV5-5 and TRBJ1-6, the complete variable domain is DAGVTQSPTHLIKTRGQQVTLRCSPISGHKSVSWYQQVLGQGPQFIFQYYEKEERGRGNFPDRFSARQFPNYSSELNVNALLLGDSALYLCASSYRTRYIQEHSPLHFGNGTRLTVT.

The CDR3 DNA reads as TGTGCCAGCAGCTCCCGGACTAGTTACGAGACCCAGTACTTC. Its translation: CASSSRTSYETQYF. This chain joins TRBV5-6 and TRBJ2-5; 7 bases align to TRBD2. V lost 3 bases, J lost 5 bases, and 7 bases stayed unmatched. The CDR3 is 14 residues long. Germline CDR1 SGHDT, CDR2 YYEEEE.

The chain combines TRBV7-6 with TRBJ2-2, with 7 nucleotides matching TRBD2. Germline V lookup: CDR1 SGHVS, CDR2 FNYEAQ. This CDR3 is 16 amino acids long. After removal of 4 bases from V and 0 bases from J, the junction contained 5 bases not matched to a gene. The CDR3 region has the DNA TGTGCCAGCAGCTCTACCGGGACTACGAACACCGGGGAGCTGTTTTTT. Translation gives CASSSTGTTNTGELFF.

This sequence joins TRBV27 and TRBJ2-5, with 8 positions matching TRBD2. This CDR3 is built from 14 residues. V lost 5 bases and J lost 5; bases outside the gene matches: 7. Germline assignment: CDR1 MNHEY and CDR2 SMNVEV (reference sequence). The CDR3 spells CASSSGSVGETQYF. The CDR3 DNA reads TGTGCCAGCAGTAGCGGGAGTGTTGGGGAGACCCAGTACTTC.

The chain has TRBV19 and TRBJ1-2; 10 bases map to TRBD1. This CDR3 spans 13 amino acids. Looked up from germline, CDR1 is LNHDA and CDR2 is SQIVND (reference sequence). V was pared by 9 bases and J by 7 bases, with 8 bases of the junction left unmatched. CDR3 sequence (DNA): TGTGCCAGCAATGACAGGGGGCGGGTTGGCTACACCTTC. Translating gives CASNDRGRVGYTF. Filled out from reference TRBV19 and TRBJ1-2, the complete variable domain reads DGGITQSPKYLFRKEGQNVTLSCEQNLNHDAMYWYRQDPGQGLRLIYYSQIVNDFQKGDIAEGYSVSREKKESFPLTVTSAQKNPTAFYLCASNDRGRVGYTFGSGTRLTVV.

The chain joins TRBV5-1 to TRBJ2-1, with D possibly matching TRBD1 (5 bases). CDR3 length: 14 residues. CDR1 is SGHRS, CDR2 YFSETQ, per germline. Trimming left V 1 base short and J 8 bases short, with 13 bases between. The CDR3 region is CASSLFTGVHEQFF. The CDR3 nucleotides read TGCGCCAGCAGCTTGTTTACAGGCGTCCATGAGCAGTTCTTC.

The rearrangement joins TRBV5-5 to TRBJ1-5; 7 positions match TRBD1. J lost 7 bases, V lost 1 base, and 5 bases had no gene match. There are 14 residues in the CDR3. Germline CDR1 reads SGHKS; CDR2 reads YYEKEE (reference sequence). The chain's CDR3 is CASSLTGVEQPQHF. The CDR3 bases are TGTGCCAGCAGCTTGACAGGGGTTGAGCAGCCCCAGCATTTT.

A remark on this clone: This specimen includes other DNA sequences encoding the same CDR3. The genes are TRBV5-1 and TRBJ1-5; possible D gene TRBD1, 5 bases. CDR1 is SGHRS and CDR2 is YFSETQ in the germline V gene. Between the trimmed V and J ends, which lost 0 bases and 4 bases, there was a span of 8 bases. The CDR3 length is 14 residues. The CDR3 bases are TGCGCCAGCAGCTTGGCCGGGGGAAATCAGCCCCAGCATTTT. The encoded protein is CASSLAGGNQPQHF.

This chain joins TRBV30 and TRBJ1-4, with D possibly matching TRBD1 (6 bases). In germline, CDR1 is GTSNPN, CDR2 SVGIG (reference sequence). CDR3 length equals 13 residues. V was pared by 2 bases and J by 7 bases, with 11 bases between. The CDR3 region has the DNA TGTGCCTGGAGTCGGCAGGGGACTGAAAAACTGTTTTTT. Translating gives CAWSRQGTEKLFF. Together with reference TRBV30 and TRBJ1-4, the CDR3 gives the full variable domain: SQTIHQWPATLVQPVGSPLSLECTVEGTSNPNLYWYRQAAGRGLQLLFYSVGIGQISSEVPQNLSASRPQDRQFILSSKKLLLSDSGFYLCAWSRQGTEKLFFGSGTQLSVL.

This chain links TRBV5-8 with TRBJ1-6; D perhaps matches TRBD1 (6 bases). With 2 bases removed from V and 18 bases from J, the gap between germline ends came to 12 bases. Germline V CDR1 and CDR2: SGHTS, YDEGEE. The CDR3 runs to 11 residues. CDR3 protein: CASSFLQGAHF. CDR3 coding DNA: TGTGCCAGCAGCTTTCTACAGGGTGCCCACTTT.

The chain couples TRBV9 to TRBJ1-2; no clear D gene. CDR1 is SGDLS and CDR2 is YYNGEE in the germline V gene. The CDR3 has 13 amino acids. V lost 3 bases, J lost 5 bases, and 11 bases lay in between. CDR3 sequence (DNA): TGTGCCAGCAGCGCTCCGAATGGGTATGGCTACACCTTC. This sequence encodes CASSAPNGYGYTF.

CDR3 residues: CASSLNARARGADTQYF. The CDR3 region has the DNA TGTGCCAGCAGCTTAAACGCGAGGGCGAGGGGCGCAGATACGCAGTATTTT. The genes are TRBV11-2 and TRBJ2-3; D could derive from TRBD1 or TRBD2 (5 bases each). V gave up 2 bases and J gave up 4 bases, with 19 bases separating them. Looked up from germline, CDR1 is SGHAT and CDR2 is FQNNGV. The CDR3 is 17 amino acids.

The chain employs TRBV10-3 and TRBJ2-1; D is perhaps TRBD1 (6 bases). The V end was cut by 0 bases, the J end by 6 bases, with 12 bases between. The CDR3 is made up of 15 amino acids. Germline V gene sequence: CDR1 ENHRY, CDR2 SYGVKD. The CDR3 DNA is TGTGCCATCAGTGAGTCCCGGACAGTCCTCAATGAGCAGTTCTTC. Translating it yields CAISESRTVLNEQFF.

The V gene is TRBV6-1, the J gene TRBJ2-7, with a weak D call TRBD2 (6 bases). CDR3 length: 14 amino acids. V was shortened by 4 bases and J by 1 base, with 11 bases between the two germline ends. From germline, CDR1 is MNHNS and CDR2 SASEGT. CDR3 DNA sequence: TGTGCCAGCAGTGGGAGACTAGAGTCCTACGAGCAGTACTTC. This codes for CASSGRLESYEQYF.

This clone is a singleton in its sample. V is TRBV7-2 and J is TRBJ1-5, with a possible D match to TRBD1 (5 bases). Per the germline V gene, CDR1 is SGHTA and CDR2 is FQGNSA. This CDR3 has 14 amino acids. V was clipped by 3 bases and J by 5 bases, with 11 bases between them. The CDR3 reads CASSLGGMDQPQHF. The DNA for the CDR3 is TGTGCCAGCAGCTTGGGGGGAATGGATCAGCCCCAGCATTTT.

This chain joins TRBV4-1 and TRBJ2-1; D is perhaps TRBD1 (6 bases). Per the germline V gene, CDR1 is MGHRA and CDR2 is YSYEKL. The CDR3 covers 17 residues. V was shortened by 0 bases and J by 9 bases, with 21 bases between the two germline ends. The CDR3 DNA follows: TGCGCCAGCAGCCAAGAAGGGACATCGGGTTGGGGATTTGAGCAGTTCTTC. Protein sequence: CASSQEGTSGWGFEQFF.